This T cell receptor beta chain stems from a study of T cell repertoires in cytomegalovirus infection. Overall study context: Matching HLA type, along with CMV infection, was indicated by public TCR beta signatures.

TCRdb re-analysed the reads in MiXCR, keeping a single row per CDR3 protein. The table lists some 350,000 distinct CDR3 sequences, about 35% of them singletons. Per germline, CDR1 WSHSY and CDR2 SAAADI. The CDR3 consists of 15 residues. The V and J ends lost 6 bases and 5 bases respectively, with 19 bases between them. Remarks on this clonotype: Antigen unknown.

The TCR comes from a human donor in good health (CMV status not recorded). Some clones in this sample may be carry-over from other donors' samples. This sample comprised cultured PBMCs, obtained from culture after CMV antigen stimulation. The chain links TRBV10-2 to TRBJ2-5, with TRBD1 as a possible D gene (5 bases). The CDR3 protein is CASRAGMGRRETQYF. CDR3 DNA: TGCGCCAGCAGGGCAGGGATGGGTCGTCGGGAGACCCAGTACTTC.